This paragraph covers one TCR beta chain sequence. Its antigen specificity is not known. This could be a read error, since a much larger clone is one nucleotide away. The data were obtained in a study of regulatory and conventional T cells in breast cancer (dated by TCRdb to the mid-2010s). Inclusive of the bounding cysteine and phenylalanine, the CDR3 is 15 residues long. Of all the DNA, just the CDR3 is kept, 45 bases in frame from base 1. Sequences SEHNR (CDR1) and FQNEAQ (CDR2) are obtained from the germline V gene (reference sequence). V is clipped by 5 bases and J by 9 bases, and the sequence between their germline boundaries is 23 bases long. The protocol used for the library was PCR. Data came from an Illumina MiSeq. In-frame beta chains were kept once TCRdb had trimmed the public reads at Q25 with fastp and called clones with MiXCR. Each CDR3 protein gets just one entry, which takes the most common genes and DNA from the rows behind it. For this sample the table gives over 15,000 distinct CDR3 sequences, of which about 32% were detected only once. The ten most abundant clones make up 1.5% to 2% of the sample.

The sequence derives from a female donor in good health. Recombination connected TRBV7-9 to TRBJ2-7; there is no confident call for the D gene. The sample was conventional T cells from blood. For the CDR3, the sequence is CASSPRGEVLHGQYF. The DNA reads TGTGCCAGCAGCCCCAGAGGCGAGGTACTTCACGGGCAGTACTTC.